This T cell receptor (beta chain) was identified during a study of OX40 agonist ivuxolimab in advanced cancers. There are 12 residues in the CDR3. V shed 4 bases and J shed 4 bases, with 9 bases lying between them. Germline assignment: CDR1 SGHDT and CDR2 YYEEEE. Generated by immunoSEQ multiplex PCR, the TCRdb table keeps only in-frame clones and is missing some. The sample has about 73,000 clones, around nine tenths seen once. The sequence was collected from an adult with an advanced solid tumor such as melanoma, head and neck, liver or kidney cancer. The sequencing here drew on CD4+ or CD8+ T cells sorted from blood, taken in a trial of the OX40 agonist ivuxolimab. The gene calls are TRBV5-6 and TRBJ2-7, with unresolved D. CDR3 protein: CASSLLRYEQYF. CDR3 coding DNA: TGTGCCAGCAGCCTCCTAAGGTACGAGCAGTACTTC.